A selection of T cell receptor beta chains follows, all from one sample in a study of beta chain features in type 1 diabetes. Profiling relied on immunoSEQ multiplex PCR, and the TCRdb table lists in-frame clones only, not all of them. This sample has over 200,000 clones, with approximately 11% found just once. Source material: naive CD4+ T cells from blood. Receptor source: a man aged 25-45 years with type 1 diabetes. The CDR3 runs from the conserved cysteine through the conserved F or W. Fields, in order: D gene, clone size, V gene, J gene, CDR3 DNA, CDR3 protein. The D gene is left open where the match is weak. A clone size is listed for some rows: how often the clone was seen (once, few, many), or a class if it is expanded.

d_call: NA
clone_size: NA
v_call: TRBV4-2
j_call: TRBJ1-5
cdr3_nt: TGTGCCAGCAGCCAAGGTTCGGATCAGCCCCAGCATTTT
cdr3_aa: CASSQGSDQPQHF

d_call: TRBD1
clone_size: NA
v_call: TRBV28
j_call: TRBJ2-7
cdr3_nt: TGTGCCAGCAGTCCCGGGGACAGAAGCTCCTACGAGCAGTACTTC
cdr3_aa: CASSPGDRSSYEQYF

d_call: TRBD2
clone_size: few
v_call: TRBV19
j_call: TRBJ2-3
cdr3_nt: TGTGCCAGTTGTCTAGCGGGGGCAGATACGCAGTATTTT
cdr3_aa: CASCLAGADTQYF

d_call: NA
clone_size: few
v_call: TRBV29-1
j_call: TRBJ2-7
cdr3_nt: TGCAGCGTTGGTGTAGGGAGGGAGCAGTACTTC
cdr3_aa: CSVGVGREQYF

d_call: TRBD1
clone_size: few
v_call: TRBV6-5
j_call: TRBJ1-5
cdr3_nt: TGTGCCAGCAGTTCATCTCCGGGACAGGTTAATCAGCCCCAGCATTTT
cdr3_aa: CASSSSPGQVNQPQHF

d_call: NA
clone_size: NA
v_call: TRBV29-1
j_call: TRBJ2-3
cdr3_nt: TGCAGCGTGAGGGGACACTACACAGATACGCAGTATTTT
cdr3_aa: CSVRGHYTDTQYF

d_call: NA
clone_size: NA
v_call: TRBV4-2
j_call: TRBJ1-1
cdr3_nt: TGTGCCAGCAGCCCCCGGGAGATGAACACTGAAGCTTTCTTT
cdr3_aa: CASSPREMNTEAFF

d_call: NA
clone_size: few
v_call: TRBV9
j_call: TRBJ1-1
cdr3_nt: TGTGCCAGCAGACCCCGCGGTTGGGACACTGAAGCTTTCTTT
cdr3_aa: CASRPRGWDTEAFF

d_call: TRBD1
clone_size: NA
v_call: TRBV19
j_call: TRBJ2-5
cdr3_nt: TGTGCCAGTTCCGGGACAGGGTATATCTTCGGGACCCAGTACTTC
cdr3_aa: CASSGTGYIFGTQYF

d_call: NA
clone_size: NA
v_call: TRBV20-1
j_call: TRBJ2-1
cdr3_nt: TGCAGTGCTGCGCTCCGGACAGACCACTTCTTC
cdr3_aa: CSAALRTDHFF

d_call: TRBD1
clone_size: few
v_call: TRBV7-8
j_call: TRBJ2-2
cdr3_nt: TGTGCCAGCAGCTTAGATCGATCGGGACAGGACTACACCGGGGAGCTGTTTTTT
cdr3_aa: CASSLDRSGQDYTGELFF

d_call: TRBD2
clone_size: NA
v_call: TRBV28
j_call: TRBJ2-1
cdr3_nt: TGTGCCAGCAGCCCGGGGGGGTTCTCCTACAATGAGCAGTTCTTC
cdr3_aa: CASSPGGFSYNEQFF

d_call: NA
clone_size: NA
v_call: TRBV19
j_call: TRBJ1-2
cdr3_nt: TGTGCCAGTAGTATCTTCCAGAGCGGGTATGGCTACACCTTC
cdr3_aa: CASSIFQSGYGYTF

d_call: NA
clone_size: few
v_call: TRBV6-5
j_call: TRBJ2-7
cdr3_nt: TGTGCCAGCAGCCCTTTCTCCTTCGGCTCCTACGAGCAGTACTTC
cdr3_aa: CASSPFSFGSYEQYF

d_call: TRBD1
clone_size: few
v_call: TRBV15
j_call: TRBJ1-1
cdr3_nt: TGTGCCACCAGCAGTCCCGGGACAGGGGTCATGAACACTGAAGCTTTCTTT
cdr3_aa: CATSSPGTGVMNTEAFF

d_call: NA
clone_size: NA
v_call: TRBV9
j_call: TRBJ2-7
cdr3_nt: TGTGCCAGCAGCGTAGGAGTAAAGGGGGCGGGAGAGCAGTACTTC
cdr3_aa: CASSVGVKGAGEQYF

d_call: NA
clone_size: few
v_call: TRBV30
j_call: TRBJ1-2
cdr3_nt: TGTGCCTGGAGTGTACGTCAGGGGTCGGGCTACACCTTC
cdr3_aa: CAWSVRQGSGYTF

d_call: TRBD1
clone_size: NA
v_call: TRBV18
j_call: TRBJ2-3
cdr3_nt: TGTGCCAGCTCAGGGGACAGCAGCACAGATACGCAGTATTTT
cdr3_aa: CASSGDSSTDTQYF

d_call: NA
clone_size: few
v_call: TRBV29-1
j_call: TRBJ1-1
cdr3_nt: TGCAGCCACTCCCAGGGTACTGAAGCTTTCTTT
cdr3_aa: CSHSQGTEAFF